This T cell receptor beta chain was profiled in a study of blood T cell repertoires in COVID-19. The CDR3 sequence is 13 residues long. The ends were cut back, 4 bases at V and 2 bases at J, with 7 bases in the middle. Germline V gene data show CDR1 as WSHSY and CDR2 as SAAADI. The table came from immunoSEQ multiplex PCR; TCRdb's copy has only in-frame clones and leaves some out. The profile shows some 320,000 clones, roughly nine tenths of them singletons. The chain employs TRBV10-2 and TRBJ2-3; a weak D match, TRBD2 (6 bases). This clonotype was obtained from a man aged 55 to 70 who had recovered from COVID-19. Sample: PBMCs or T cells enriched from blood (not recorded which). The chain's CDR3 is CASSGGNTDTQYF. The CDR3 nucleotides read TGCGCCAGCAGTGGCGGGAACACAGATACGCAGTATTTT.